This T cell receptor beta chain was sequenced in a study of cytomegalovirus exposure and HLA in healthy donors. The V segment lost 2 bases and the J segment 4 bases; nucleotides outside the gene matches: 8. CDR1 and CDR2 (germline): ENHRY, SYGVKD. The CDR3 sequence is 17 residues long. The study, taken as a whole, reports: Listed as cytomegalovirus-associated were around 160 TCR beta chains. The availability of immune exposure information extended only to CMV serostatus. Some segments of the V type, notably TRBV6-2 and TRBV6-3, were excluded as indistinguishable.

The primer mix had 60 Vbeta and 13 Jbeta primers. Assay used: immunoSEQ multiplex PCR; TCRdb lists only in-frame clones, some missing. The table has about 130,000 clones, 65% to 75% seen once; the top ten hold under 4.5%. As concerns this clone: Its antigen is not identified.

The sequence was collected from a man in his forties or fifties in good health and CMV-seropositive. Input material: PBMCs. The V gene is TRBV10-3, the J gene TRBJ1-5; TRBD1 agrees at 10 bases. DNA for the CDR3: TGTGCCATCAGTGAGAAGGTTAGGACAGGGGGAAATCAGCCCCAGCATTTT. Protein product: CAISEKVRTGGNQPQHF.